The 5 T cell receptor beta chains listed next were all sequenced from one sample in a study of T cell responses to AZD1222 COVID-19 vaccine. Sequencing was performed with immunoSEQ multiplex PCR; in TCRdb, only in-frame clones are kept and a portion is missing. The repertoire holds 180,000 or so clones, with about 92% as singletons. The specimen was peripheral blood, collected on day 0 of AZD1222 vaccination. These receptors were collected from an adult in good health.

The chain has TRBV7-9 and TRBJ1-1; D call uncertain. Germline CDR1 and CDR2: SEHNR and FQNEAQ (reference sequence). The CDR3 spans 16 residues. V lost 2 bases and J 1 base, leaving 14 bases between the germline ends. This CDR3 reads CASSLNFWRRNTEAFF. CDR3 sequence (DNA): TGTGCCAGCAGCTTAAATTTTTGGCGGAGGAACACTGAAGCTTTCTTT. Full variable domain (missing parts from reference TRBV7-9 and TRBJ1-1): DTGVSQNPRHKITKRGQNVTFRCDPISEHNRLYWYRQTLGQGPEFLTYFQNEAQLEKSRLLSDRFSAERPKGSFSTLEIQRTEQGDSAMYLCASSLNFWRRNTEAFFGQGTRLTVV.

This chain connects TRBV7-7 to TRBJ2-3; TRBD2 matches 10 bases. Germline lookup yields CDR1 SSHAT and CDR2 FNYEAQ (reference sequence). V dropped 5 bases and J dropped 1; count of bases not matched to a gene: 6. The CDR3 consists of 16 residues. The CDR3 DNA follows: TGTGCCAGCAGCCCCCGACTAGCGGGTCGCACAGATACGCAGTATTTT. This gives the protein CASSPRLAGRTDTQYF.

The rearrangement uses TRBV29-1 and TRBJ1-1, with D hard to call. CDR1 SQVTM and CDR2 ANQGSEA come from the germline V gene. The CDR3 spans 10 residues. Deletions cut 7 bases from V and 6 bases from J, with 9 bases between. The CDR3 is CSGATAEAFF. The CDR3 DNA follows: TGCAGCGGCGCCACAGCTGAAGCTTTCTTT.

This sequence joins TRBV6-5 and TRBJ1-6; 7 bases are shared with TRBD1. The trim removed 5 bases at V and 7 bases at J, leaving 8 bases unmatched. This CDR3 is built from 15 residues. CDR1 is MNHEY, CDR2 SVGAGI, per germline. The CDR3 loop reads CASSTTRDRNSPLHF. The CDR3 DNA reads as TGTGCCAGCAGTACGACCCGGGACAGAAATTCACCCCTCCACTTT.

This sequence joins TRBV2 and TRBJ1-5, with TRBD1 as a possible D gene (5 bases). Germline values: CDR1 SNHLY, CDR2 FYNNEI. V dropped 8 bases and J dropped 7 bases, with 18 bases sitting between them. The CDR3 has 14 residues. The DNA of the CDR3 is TGTGCCAGCTGCCTTTCCGGGGGTCGGCAGCCCCAGCATTTT. Protein product: CASCLSGGRQPQHF.